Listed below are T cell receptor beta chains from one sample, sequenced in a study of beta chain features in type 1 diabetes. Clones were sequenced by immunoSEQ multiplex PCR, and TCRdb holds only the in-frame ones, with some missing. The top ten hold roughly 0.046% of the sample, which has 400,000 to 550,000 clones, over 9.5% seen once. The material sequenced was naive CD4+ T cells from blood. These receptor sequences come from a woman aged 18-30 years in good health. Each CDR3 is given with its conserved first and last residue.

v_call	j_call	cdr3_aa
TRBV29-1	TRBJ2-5	CSVGGLRGETQYF
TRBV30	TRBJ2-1	CAWAPGLGYNEQFF
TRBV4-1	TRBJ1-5	CASSHLLTGPVHQPQHF
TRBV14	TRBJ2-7	CASSQWTGAYEQYF
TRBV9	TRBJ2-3	CASSSDYTLGTDTQYF
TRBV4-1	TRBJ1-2	CASSQERRRGHPSYGYTF
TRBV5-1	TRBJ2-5	CASSQGQALETQYF
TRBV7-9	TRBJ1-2	CASEQGHYPVVYGYTF
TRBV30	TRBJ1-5	CAWTPGQVNQPQHF
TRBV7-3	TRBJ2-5	CASSRRAQETQYF
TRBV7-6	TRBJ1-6	CASSPAKNSPLHF
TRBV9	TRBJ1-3	CARPLEGAGNTIYF
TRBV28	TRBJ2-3	CASTTWGLGDTQYF
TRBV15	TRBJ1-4	CATSRETGYGEKLFF
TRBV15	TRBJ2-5	CATSRDQGAETQYF
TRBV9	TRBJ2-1	CASSVGPTGGHVNEQFF
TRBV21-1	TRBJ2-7	CASSQTDSSYEQYF
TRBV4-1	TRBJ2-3	CASSQPADTQYF
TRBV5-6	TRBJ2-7	CASSLGQLYEQYF
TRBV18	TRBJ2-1	CASSPRVYNEQFF